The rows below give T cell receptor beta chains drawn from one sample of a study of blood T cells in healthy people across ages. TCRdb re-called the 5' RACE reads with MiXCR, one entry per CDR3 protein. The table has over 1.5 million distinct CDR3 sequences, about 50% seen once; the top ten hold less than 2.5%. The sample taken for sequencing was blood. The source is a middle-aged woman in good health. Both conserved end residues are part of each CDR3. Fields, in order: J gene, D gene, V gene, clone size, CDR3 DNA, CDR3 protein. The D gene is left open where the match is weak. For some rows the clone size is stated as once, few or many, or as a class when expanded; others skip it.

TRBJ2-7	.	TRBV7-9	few	TGTGCCAGCAGCTTAGGCCAGTCGGCTAGCTCCTACGAGCAGTACTTC	CASSLGQSASSYEQYF
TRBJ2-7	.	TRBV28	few	TGTGCCAGCAGTTTATGGGCGATTCAGGGTCAGGGAAGCTACGAGCAGTACTTC	CASSLWAIQGQGSYEQYF
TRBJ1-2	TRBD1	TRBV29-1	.	TGCAGCGCAGCAGGGGGGGTTTATAACTATGGCTACACCTTC	CSAAGGVYNYGYTF
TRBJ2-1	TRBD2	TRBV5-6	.	TGTGCCAGCAGCTGGGGACTAGCAGGTGAGCAGTTCTTC	CASSWGLAGEQFF
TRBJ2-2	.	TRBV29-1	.	TGCAGCGTTGGAATTTGGGCTTCGAACACCGGGGAGCTGTTTTTT	CSVGIWASNTGELFF
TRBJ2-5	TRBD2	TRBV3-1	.	TGCGCCAGCAGCCAAGCTAGCGGGGGGGTCCTCCAAGAGACCCAGTACTTC	CASSQASGGVLQETQYF
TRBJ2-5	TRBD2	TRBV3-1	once	TGTGCCAGCAGCCAAGTTCTAGCGGGGGGCCCAGACCAAGAGACCCAGTACTTC	CASSQVLAGGPDQETQYF
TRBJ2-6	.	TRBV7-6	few	TGTGCCAGCAGCTTAGAGGTACAAGTCTCTGGGGCCAACGTCCTGACTTTC	CASSLEVQVSGANVLTF
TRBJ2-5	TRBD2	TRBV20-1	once	TGCAGTGCTCCTATAGGTAGCGGGGTGGGGGAGACCCAGTACTTC	CSAPIGSGVGETQYF
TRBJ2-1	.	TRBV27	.	TGTGCCAGCAGTTTTCACAGGACCTCCTACAATGAGCAGTTCTTC	CASSFHRTSYNEQFF
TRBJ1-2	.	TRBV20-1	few	TGCAGTGCTAGAGGCAGCGCTAACTATGGCTACACCTTC	CSARGSANYGYTF
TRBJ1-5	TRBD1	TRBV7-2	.	TGTGCCAGCAGCAAAGGGGGCCAAGGCAATCAGCCCCAGCATTTT	CASSKGGQGNQPQHF
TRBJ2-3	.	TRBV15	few	TGTGCCACCAGCAGAGGACGGGGCACAGATACGCAGTATTTT	CATSRGRGTDTQYF
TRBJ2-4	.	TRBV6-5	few	TGTGCCAGCAGTTTCGGACAGTTGCTAGCCAAAAACATTCAGTACTTC	CASSFGQLLAKNIQYF
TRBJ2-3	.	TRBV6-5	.	TGTGCCAGCAGTTATGTAAAAGGTTCAGATACGCAGTATTTT	CASSYVKGSDTQYF
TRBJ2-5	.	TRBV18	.	TGTGCCAGCTCACCGTCGATCACAGGGATCGAGACCCAGTACTTC	CASSPSITGIETQYF
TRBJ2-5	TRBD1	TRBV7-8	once	TGTGCCAGCAGCTCCGATGGGACAGGGAGATTACAAGAGACCCAGTACTTC	CASSSDGTGRLQETQYF
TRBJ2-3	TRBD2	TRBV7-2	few	TGTGCCAGCAGCTACCCCGGGGGGATCGGAGATACGCAGTATTTT	CASSYPGGIGDTQYF
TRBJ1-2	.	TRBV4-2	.	TGTGCCAGCAGCCAAGGTCTGGAGAACTATGGCTACACCTTC	CASSQGLENYGYTF
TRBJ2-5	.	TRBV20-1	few	TGCAGTGCTAGAGACCAGGCCAGGGATCGTGATGAGCAGTACTTC	CSARDQARDRDEQYF
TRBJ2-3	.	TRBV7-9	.	TGTGCCAGCAGCGACAACGTGGACAGAGATACGCAGTATTTT	CASSDNVDRDTQYF
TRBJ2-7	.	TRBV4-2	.	TGTGCCAGCAGCCAAGATTGGTTTGGGGGCTACGAGCAGTACTTC	CASSQDWFGGYEQYF
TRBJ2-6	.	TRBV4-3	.	TGCGCCAGCAGCCAAGAAGCCGGGATATATAGCTCTGGGGCCAACGTCCTGACTTTC	CASSQEAGIYSSGANVLTF
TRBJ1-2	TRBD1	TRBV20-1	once	TGCAGTTTCGACAGGGCCCTAGGCTATGGCTACACCTTC	CSFDRALGYGYTF
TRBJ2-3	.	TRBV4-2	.	TGTGCCAGCAGCCAATCACTTCTAGAGAAAGATACGCAGTATTTT	CASSQSLLEKDTQYF
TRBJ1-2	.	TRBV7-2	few	TGTGCCAGCCTATTGGCCGGAAAATACTATGGCTACACCTTC	CASLLAGKYYGYTF
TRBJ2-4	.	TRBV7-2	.	TGTGCCAGCAGCCTAATGAGGTCGGCAGGGTTTAGGTCCTACGAGCGGTACTTC	CASSLMRSAGFRSYERYF
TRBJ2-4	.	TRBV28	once	TGTGCCAGCAGTTCCCCTAGGGAGTGGAGTCCCAAAAACATTCAGTACTTC	CASSSPREWSPKNIQYF
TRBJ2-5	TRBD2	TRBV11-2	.	TGTGCCAGCAGGTCTATAGCGGGGGGAGGAGAGACCCAGTACTTC	CASRSIAGGGETQYF
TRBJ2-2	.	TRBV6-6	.	TGTGCCAGCAGTTACGGGGAGCGTCTAGCCGGGGAGCTGTTTTTT	CASSYGERLAGELFF
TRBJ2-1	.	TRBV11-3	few	TGTGCCAGCAGCCTAGGGGGTCCTACCACCTACAATGAGCAGTTCTTC	CASSLGGPTTYNEQFF
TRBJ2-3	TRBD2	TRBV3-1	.	TGTGCCAGCAGCCAAGTTGGGGGACTAGACCAGTATTTT	CASSQVGGLDQYF
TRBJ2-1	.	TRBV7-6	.	TGTGCCAGCAGCTTAGGGGTGCCAGCGGCCGAAGGGGATGAGCAGTTCTTC	CASSLGVPAAEGDEQFF
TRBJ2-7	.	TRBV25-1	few	TGTGCCAGCAGTGAATATTTGGCCGGCTCCGACGAGCAGTACTTC	CASSEYLAGSDEQYF
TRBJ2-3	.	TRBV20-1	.	TGCAGTGCTAGGGTAGCAGAGGCCGATACGCAGTATTTT	CSARVAEADTQYF
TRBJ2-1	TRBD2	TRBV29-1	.	TGCAGCGTTGGAGGACTAGCGGGAGGGCCCTCCTACAATGAGCAGTTCTTC	CSVGGLAGGPSYNEQFF
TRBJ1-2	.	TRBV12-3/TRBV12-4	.	TGTGCCAGCAGCCTCGAGTTTACCCGGGAGACAGGAGGCTACACCTTC	CASSLEFTRETGGYTF
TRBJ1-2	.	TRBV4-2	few	TGTGCCAGCAGCCCGGGACGCTTCGGGGGCTACACCTTC	CASSPGRFGGYTF
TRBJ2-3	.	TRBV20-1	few	TGCAGTGCGGACGGGACTCTGAAGAGCACAGATACGCAGTATTTT	CSADGTLKSTDTQYF
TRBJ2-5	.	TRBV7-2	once	TGTGCCAGCAGCTTAGGACTGATGTCGAGGACCCAGTACTTC	CASSLGLMSRTQYF
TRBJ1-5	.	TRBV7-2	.	TGTGCCAGCAGCTTAGGATGGGGCAGGTTAATGGATCAGCCCCAGCATTTT	CASSLGWGRLMDQPQHF
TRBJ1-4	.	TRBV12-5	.	TGTGCTAGTGTGGAGGTGGAGGGAAATGAAAAACTGTTTTTT	CASVEVEGNEKLFF
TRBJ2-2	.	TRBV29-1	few	TGCAGCGTCATGGCGGGGAACACCGGGGAGCTGTTTTTT	CSVMAGNTGELFF
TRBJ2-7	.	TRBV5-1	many	TGCGCCTCAACCGGGGCAGGAATGTACGAGCAGTACTTC	CASTGAGMYEQYF
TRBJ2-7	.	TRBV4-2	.	TGTGCCAGCAGCCAAGATGGGCAGGGCAAGGGCTACGAGCAGTACTTC	CASSQDGQGKGYEQYF
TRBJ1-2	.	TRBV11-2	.	TGTGCCAGCAGCGTGTCAGCAACAGGCTACACCTTC	CASSVSATGYTF
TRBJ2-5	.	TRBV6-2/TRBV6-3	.	TGTGCCAGCAGTTACCCCCGGGGCGCCTACCAAGAGACCCAGTACTTC	CASSYPRGAYQETQYF
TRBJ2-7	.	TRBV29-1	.	TGCAGCGTTTCCCTGACATATTACGAGCAGTACTTC	CSVSLTYYEQYF
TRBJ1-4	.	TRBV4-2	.	TGTGCCAGCAGCCAAGACGGGGGGGCTACTGAAAAACTGTTTTTT	CASSQDGGATEKLFF
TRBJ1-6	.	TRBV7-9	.	TGTGCCAGCGCCCCGACACAGGGTAATTCACCCCTCCACTTT	CASAPTQGNSPLHF
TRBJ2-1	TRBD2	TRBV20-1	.	TGCAGTGCTAGGTCTATAGCGGGGGGGCAGAATGAGGAGCAGTTCTTC	CSARSIAGGQNEEQFF
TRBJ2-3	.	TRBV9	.	TGTGCCAGCAGCGACAGGGTTTACACAGATACGCAGTATTTT	CASSDRVYTDTQYF